The 27 T cell receptor beta chains given below trace back to one sample, sequenced in a study of blood T cells in healthy people across ages. Then a second PCR, running about 6 to 11 cycles, was carried out with a sample-barcoded 5' primer and a J-beta primer mix. TCRdb analysed the 5' RACE reads with MiXCR anew, one entry per CDR3 protein. The sample holds 1.5 million to 2 million distinct CDR3 sequences, approximately 28% seen once. Sequenced material: blood. All receptors come from a woman in her 30s in good health.

The table lists this clonotype with a few counts. The chain combines TRBV7-9 with TRBJ2-1; perhaps TRBD2 as D (6 bases). CDR1 is SEHNR and CDR2 is FQNEAQ in the germline V gene (reference sequence). Trimming removed 2 bases at V and 0 bases at J, with 14 bases between. The CDR3 totals 17 residues. CDR3 in DNA: TGTGCCAGCAGCTTAATCGGCGGGATGAGCTCCTACAATGAGCAGTTCTTC. Residues: CASSLIGGMSSYNEQFF.

The V gene is TRBV12-3 or TRBV12-4, the J gene TRBJ2-7; 16 nucleotides agree with TRBD2. Trimming took 2 bases from V and 12 from J; bases not matched to a gene: 7. The length of the CDR3 is 15 residues. CDR3 in DNA: TGTGCCAGCAGTTTACGGGGACTAGCGGGAGGGAAACCGTACTTC. Translation: CASSLRGLAGGKPYF.

The chain couples TRBV20-1 to TRBJ2-1, with D perhaps being TRBD1 or TRBD2 (6 bases each). Trimming pared 0 bases from V and 12 bases from J, leaving 12 bases between. CDR3 length: 12 amino acids. CDR1 DFQATT and CDR2 SNEGSKA come from the germline V gene (reference sequence). The CDR3 nucleotides read TGCAGTGCTAGAGAGGGGGGCGCGGTGCAGTTCTTC. It encodes CSAREGGAVQFF.

This clonotype was observed at least ten times. The chain combines TRBV28 with TRBJ2-7; a possible D gene is TRBD1 (6 bases). V was trimmed by 7 bases and J by 2 bases, leaving 15 bases between them. The CDR3 extends over 14 amino acids. Per the germline V gene, CDR1 is MDHEN and CDR2 is SYDVKM. The CDR3 here is CASNPRTVTYEQYF. The CDR3, as DNA: TGTGCCAGCAACCCCAGGACAGTTACCTACGAGCAGTACTTC.

The gene calls are TRBV10-3 and TRBJ1-1; tentative D call: TRBD1 (5 bases). The V and J ends lost 7 bases and 0 bases respectively, with 12 bases between them. This CDR3 is 14 amino acids long. Germline CDR1 and CDR2: ENHRY and SYGVKD. The CDR3 coding sequence is TGTGCCATCACTCCGGACACCATGAACACTGAAGCTTTCTTT. Translation gives CAITPDTMNTEAFF.

With respect to this clonotype: The germline gene is not matched at one end of the junction; a read error may be the cause. The chain recombines TRBV11-1 with TRBJ2-7, with D maybe TRBD1 (5 bases). Germline values: CDR1 SGHAT, CDR2 FQDESV (reference sequence). This CDR3 comprises 14 residues. The CDR3, as DNA: TGTGTCAGCAGCCAGGGTTCTCCCGCCTACGAGCAGTACTTC. This codes for CVSSQGSPAYEQYF.

The chain employs TRBV4-3 and TRBJ2-5; D call uncertain. The germline CDR1 and CDR2 sequences are LGHNA and YSLEER. Trimming removed 4 bases from V and 7 bases from J, with 13 bases in between. The CDR3 sequence is 13 residues long. The CDR3 protein is CASSRGVVATQYF. In DNA form, the CDR3 reads TGCGCCAGCAGCCGAGGAGTCGTTGCGACCCAGTACTTC.

DNA for the CDR3: TGTGCCAGCAGCCCAGGGGAAATCTCCTACAATGAGCAGTTCTTC. Amino acid sequence: CASSPGEISYNEQFF. The J gene is TRBJ2-1, the V gene TRBV11-3, with a possible D match to TRBD1 (6 bases). CDR1 is SGHNT and CDR2 is YENEEA in the germline V gene. The CDR3 runs to 15 residues. Trimming left V 5 bases short and J 0 bases short, with 11 bases between.

This clonotype has a count of ten or more. The chain is built from TRBV25-1 and TRBJ2-7; no clear D gene. V shed 0 bases and J shed 4 bases, with 7 bases lying between them. Germline V gives CDR1 MGHDK, CDR2 SYGVNS. The CDR3 consists of 13 residues. CDR3 sequence: CASSEYRGYEQYF. CDR3 bases: TGTGCCAGCAGTGAATACCGTGGTTACGAGCAGTACTTC.

Turning to this clonotype: The junction shows a germline mismatch at one end, possibly a read error. The chain links TRBV7-9 to TRBJ2-3; D unresolved. Germline CDR1 reads SEHNR; CDR2 reads FQNEAQ (reference sequence). The CDR3 loop spans 14 amino acids. DNA for the CDR3: TGTGTCAGCAGCTTAGAGCTGAGCACAGATACGCAGTATTTT. Protein sequence: CVSSLELSTDTQYF. Full variable domain (rest looked up from reference TRBV7-9 and TRBJ2-3): DTGVSQNPRHKITKRGQNVTFRCDPISEHNRLYWYRQTLGQGPEFLTYFQNEAQLEKSRLLSDRFSAERPKGSFSTLEIQRTEQGDSAMYLCVSSLELSTDTQYFGPGTRLTVL.

The chain is built from TRBV6-6 and TRBJ2-7; TRBD2 agrees at 7 bases. CDR1 is MNHNY and CDR2 is SVGAGI in the germline V gene (reference sequence). The CDR3 has 14 residues. The V and J ends lost 3 bases and 6 bases, in that order; junction bases with no gene match: 8. CDR3 loop: CASSYGGREIEQYF. The CDR3 DNA sequence: TGTGCCAGCAGTTATGGAGGGAGGGAGATCGAGCAGTACTTC.

The V call is TRBV14, the J call TRBJ2-4, with 11 positions matching TRBD1. In germline, CDR1 is SGHDN, CDR2 FVKESK. CDR3 length equals 19 residues. With 3 bases clipped from V and 13 bases from J, the junction kept 23 bases outside the gene matches. Here the CDR3 DNA reads TGTGCCAGCAGCCACCTCAAGTCTGATCGAGGACAGGGGGCTTGGGAGCAGTACTTC. Protein sequence: CASSHLKSDRGQGAWEQYF.

This clonotype was found many times. The chain joins TRBV5-1 to TRBJ2-6, with a possible D match to TRBD1 (6 bases). The CDR3 spans 14 residues. Trimming pared 7 bases from V and 2 bases from J, leaving 10 bases between. CDR1 SGHRS and CDR2 YFSETQ come from the germline V gene. CDR3 in amino acids: CASHRVPGANVLTF. The CDR3 DNA follows: TGCGCCAGCCACAGGGTTCCTGGGGCCAACGTCCTGACTTTC.

This clonotype was counted ten times or more. This chain uses TRBV29-1 with TRBJ2-1; D tentatively fits TRBD1 or TRBD2 (5 bases each). Germline CDR1 is SQVTM and CDR2 is ANQGSEA. V lost 0 bases and J lost 13, with 16 bases in between. This CDR3 has 13 amino acids. For the CDR3, the DNA is TGCAGCGTTGAAGACGGGCAGGGAGTCTATCAGTTCTTC. Translating gives CSVEDGQGVYQFF.

This chain links TRBV28 with TRBJ2-3; 7 positions match TRBD1. CDR1 is MDHEN, CDR2 SYDVKM, per germline. This CDR3 spans 14 amino acids. J gave up 6 bases and V 3 bases, and 6 bases lay outside the gene matches. The CDR3 loop is CASSFRGQTDTQYF. The CDR3 region has the DNA TGTGCCAGCAGTTTCAGGGGACAGACGGATACGCAGTATTTT.

The V call is TRBV7-2, the J call TRBJ2-3; D might be TRBD2 (5 bases). Trimming removed 4 bases at V and 5 bases at J, with 13 bases between. Germline loops: CDR1 SGHTA, CDR2 FQGNSA. The CDR3 covers 14 residues. In nucleotides, the CDR3 is TGTGCCAGCAGCTCGGCAAATCGGGGAGATACGCAGTATTTT. Translation gives CASSSANRGDTQYF.

In its sample, this clonotype was seen a few times. This chain uses TRBV9 with TRBJ1-1, with D tentatively TRBD1 (6 bases). Germline V lookup: CDR1 SGDLS, CDR2 YYNGEE. V lost 2 bases and J 8 bases, leaving 10 bases between the germline ends. The CDR3 spans 12 residues. The CDR3 spells CASSVITGEAFF. The DNA for the CDR3 is TGTGCCAGCAGCGTGATAACAGGGGAAGCTTTCTTT.

The table lists this clonotype with a few counts. The chain combines TRBV5-1 with TRBJ2-4, with D perhaps TRBD2 (6 bases). Gene TRBJ2-5 matches the end of the DNA better, so the J call may be wrong. The CDR3 extends over 15 amino acids. The germline V gene has CDR1 SGHRS and CDR2 YFSETQ. The CDR3 loop is CASSSRELQVETQYF. The CDR3 DNA reads as TGCGCCAGCAGCTCCCGGGAGCTACAGGTCGAGACCCAGTACTTC.

This clonotype was seen only a few times. This chain uses TRBV11-2 with TRBJ2-5; 7 bases match TRBD2. This CDR3 is 15 amino acids long. With V trimmed by 7 bases and J by 4 bases, 12 bases remained unmatched. Germline V CDR1 and CDR2: SGHAT, FQNNGV. CDR3: CASNQWGGVPETQYF. DNA for the CDR3: TGTGCCAGCAACCAGTGGGGGGGGGTTCCAGAGACCCAGTACTTC.

This clonotype was observed a few times. The V call is TRBV5-5, the J call TRBJ2-7; TRBD1 aligns across 7 bases. Germline-derived CDR1 and CDR2 are SGHKS and YYEKEE (reference sequence). CDR3 length equals 14 residues. Unmatched junction bases numbered 7, after V lost 5 bases and J lost 2 bases. In nucleotides, the CDR3 is TGTGCCAGCAGGACACAGGGGCAGACCTACGAGCAGTACTTC. This encodes CASRTQGQTYEQYF.

The table lists this clonotype with a few counts. The chain links TRBV4-3 to TRBJ2-1; the D gene is possibly TRBD2 (6 bases). CDR1 is LGHNA and CDR2 is YSLEER in the germline V gene. The ends were cut back, 5 bases at V and 13 bases at J, with 15 bases in the middle. The CDR3 covers 12 residues. This CDR3 reads CASSTARRGQFF. The CDR3 DNA is TGCGCCAGCAGCACGGCTAGGCGGGGCCAGTTCTTC.

CDR3 protein: CASDRGQGADTQYF. For the CDR3, the DNA is TGTGCCAGCGATAGGGGACAGGGGGCAGATACGCAGTATTTT. The rearrangement joins TRBV6-1 to TRBJ2-3; the match to TRBD1 covers 11 bases. The CDR3 extends over 14 amino acids. J lost 4 bases, V lost 8 bases, and 5 bases had no gene match. Germline values: CDR1 MNHNS, CDR2 SASEGT.

V gene TRBV5-1 combines with J gene TRBJ1-2; 7 bases are a match to TRBD1. The CDR3 totals 14 residues. Germline CDR1 reads SGHRS; CDR2 reads YFSETQ. The V gene end was trimmed by 6 bases and the J gene end by 5 bases; junction bases not matched to a gene: 10. The CDR3 sequence: CASKLGGGLYGYTF. The CDR3 DNA sequence: TGCGCCAGCAAGTTAGGGGGCGGATTATATGGCTACACCTTC. Supplemented by reference TRBV5-1 and TRBJ1-2, the full variable domain reads KAGVTQTPRYLIKTRGQQVTLSCSPISGHRSVSWYQQTPGQGLQFLFEYFSETQRNKGNFPGRFSGRQFSNSRSEMNVSTLELGDSALYLCASKLGGGLYGYTFGSGTRLTVV.

Ten or more counts support this clonotype. The V and J genes are TRBV24-1 and TRBJ2-1; D gene ambiguous. There are 12 residues in the CDR3. The germline V gene encodes CDR1 KGHDR and CDR2 SFDVKD. Trimming stripped 4 bases from V and 9 bases from J, with 9 bases between. Here the CDR3 reads CATSDTQREQFF. For the CDR3, the DNA is TGTGCCACCAGTGACACTCAACGTGAGCAGTTCTTC.

In its sample, this clonotype was seen a few times. V is TRBV6-2 or TRBV6-3 and J is TRBJ2-1, with 9 bases lining up with TRBD2. V dropped 2 bases and J dropped 0; count of bases not matched to a gene: 5. There are 17 residues in the CDR3. In germline, CDR1 is MNHEY, CDR2 SVGEGT. The CDR3 coding sequence is TGTGCCAGCAGTTACGCGTCTAGCGGGATCTCCTACAATGAGCAGTTCTTC. Protein product: CASSYASSGISYNEQFF.

The V and J genes are TRBV6-6 and TRBJ2-5; 10 bases agree with TRBD2. CDR1 is MNHNY and CDR2 is SVGAGI in the germline V gene (reference sequence). Trimming removed 8 bases from V and 2 bases from J; junction bases left unmatched: 5. The CDR3 has 14 residues. The CDR3 nucleotides read TGTGCCAGCGTTAGCGGGAGGCTTCAAGAGACCCAGTACTTC. Protein product: CASVSGRLQETQYF.

This clonotype has only a few counts. This rearrangement joins TRBV4-3 to TRBJ2-7, with D possibly TRBD2 on 5 matching bases. This CDR3 region has 15 residues. Germline values: CDR1 LGHNA, CDR2 YSLEER. With 0 bases removed from V and 5 bases from J, the gap between germline ends came to 14 bases. CDR3 nucleotide sequence: TGCGCCAGCAGCCAAGATCGGGCAAGTAGCGACGAGCAGTACTTC. Protein: CASSQDRASSDEQYF.